The 3 T cell receptor beta chains below were found in one sample sequenced in a study of blood T cell repertoires in COVID-19. The assay was immunoSEQ multiplex PCR, and TCRdb's table has in-frame clones only and misses some. The sample consists of 310,000 or so clones, around 90% of them appearing once. The sequencing sample was made of peripheral blood. The receptors stem from a woman aged 50 to 60 who had recovered from COVID-19.

This chain connects TRBV5-1 to TRBJ2-3; D call uncertain. The CDR3 is 15 amino acids. Trimming removed 1 base from V and 1 base from J, with 10 bases in between. The V gene's germline CDR1 is SGHRS and CDR2 YFSETQ. In DNA, the CDR3 is TGCGCCAGCAGCTTGTCAGGCTTGGGCACAGATACGCAGTATTTT. It encodes CASSLSGLGTDTQYF.

The chain recombines TRBV11-3 with TRBJ2-1, with 10 bases identical to TRBD1. V trimming: 5 bases; J trimming: 6 bases; junction bases outside the gene matches: 7. The CDR3 covers 15 residues. CDR1 SGHNT and CDR2 YENEEA come from the germline V gene. CDR3 bases: TGTGCCAGCAGCATCGACAGGGGGCTAATCAATGAGCAGTTCTTC. Translated, it gives CASSIDRGLINEQFF.

The CDR3 loop is CAIKAGLLSREQFF. The CDR3 nucleotides are TGTGCCATCAAGGCTGGACTATTGTCAAGGGAGCAGTTCTTC. The gene calls are TRBV28 and TRBJ2-1; the D gene is possibly TRBD2 (6 bases). CDR1 MDHEN and CDR2 SYDVKM come from the germline V gene. The germline V and J ends were trimmed by 10 bases and 10 bases, with 23 bases remaining between them. The CDR3 is 14 amino acids.